The clone carrying this TCR beta chain rates as medium-sized. What it binds is unknown. V was shortened by 5 bases and J by 7 bases, with 11 bases between the two germline ends. This CDR3 is built from 12 residues. TRBV12-4/TRBJ1-2 clonotypes were amplified with adaptor-ligated barcode primers. TCRdb itself ran the multiplex PCR reads through MiXCR, one entry per CDR3 protein. The sample records 1,500 to 2,000 distinct CDR3 sequences, around 4.5% being singletons. Notes on the study in general: Tumor-infiltrating Treg TCR alpha and beta sequences overlapped most with tumor naive CD4+ T cells, then blood naive.

Purified naive CD4+ T cells were depleted of CD25+ Tregs. Sequencing used naive CD4+ T cells sorted from blood. The subset denotes: naive CD4+ T cells, CD4+CD45RA+CD25-. The clonotype was recovered from a female donor with breast cancer. The chain employs TRBV12-3 or TRBV12-4 and TRBJ1-2; a weak D match, TRBD1 (5 bases). The CDR3 DNA reads TGTGCCAGCAGTGACAGTGGAGGTGGCTACACCTTC. Translated, it gives CASSDSGGGYTF.